This is a list of T cell receptor beta chains from one sample in a study of CD8 T cells in ankylosing spondylitis. MiXCR, run by TCRdb on the 5' RACE reads, gives a single entry per CDR3 protein. This sample yields approximately 220,000 distinct CDR3 sequences, of which 8% to 11% are seen a single time; 21% belongs to the top ten. Material: blood, either unsorted or a sorted T cell fraction (not recorded which). All receptors come from a male donor with ankylosing spondylitis or in good health (not recorded which). Each CDR3 is given with its conserved first and last residue. The order of the fields is D gene, V gene, clone size, J gene, CDR3 protein, CDR3 DNA. D genes are given only for firm matches. The size field is filled for only some rows; it gives once, few, many or a size class.

NA	TRBV15	few	TRBJ1-5	CATSRARDGNKGNQPQHF	TGTGCCACCAGCAGAGCTCGGGACGGGAACAAGGGCAATCAGCCCCAGCATTTT
NA	TRBV7-6	few	TRBJ1-2	CASSFMRADGYTF	TGTGCCAGCAGCTTTATGCGGGCCGATGGCTACACCTTC
TRBD2	TRBV6-5	many	TRBJ2-1	CASSPRTSGGAGSNLRNNEQFF	TGTGCCAGCAGTCCCCGGACTAGCGGGGGGGCCGGTTCCAACCTACGGAACAATGAGCAGTTCTTC
NA	TRBV10-3	NA	TRBJ1-6	CAIRQGFNSPLHF	TGTGCCATCAGACAGGGATTTAATTCACCCCTCCACTTT
NA	TRBV3-1	few	TRBJ1-4	CASSSDLGALNEKLFF	TGTGCCAGCAGCTCGGACCTAGGGGCCCTTAATGAAAAACTGTTTTTT
TRBD1	TRBV27	few	TRBJ2-7	CASSPPGTGAYEQYF	TGTGCCAGCAGTCCTCCCGGGACAGGGGCCTACGAGCAGTACTTC
NA	TRBV5-1	many	TRBJ2-1	CASSLGADYNEQFF	TGCGCCAGCAGCTTGGGGGCGGATTACAATGAGCAGTTCTTC
TRBD2	TRBV4-2	many	TRBJ2-1	CASSQERGGSNEQFF	TGTGCCAGCAGCCAAGAGCGGGGGGGCTCTAATGAGCAGTTCTTC
NA	TRBV9	many	TRBJ1-2	CASSGAANYGYTF	TGTGCCAGCAGTGGGGCAGCCAACTATGGCTACACCTTC
NA	TRBV28	many	TRBJ1-2	CASSKGGAYGYTF	TGTGCCAGCAGTAAAGGGGGGGCGTATGGCTACACCTTC
NA	TRBV7-3	NA	TRBJ2-2	CASSLNGGTGELFF	TGTGCCAGCAGCTTAAATGGGGGGACCGGGGAGCTGTTTTTT
NA	TRBV5-1	many	TRBJ2-3	CASSWSGSTDTQYF	TGCGCCAGCAGCTGGAGCGGGAGCACAGATACGCAGTATTTT
TRBD1	TRBV5-1	NA	TRBJ2-4	CASSLSGRTGDLTKNIQYF	TGCGCCAGCAGCTTGTCCGGTAGGACAGGGGATTTGACCAAAAACATTCAGTACTTC
TRBD1	TRBV5-1	NA	TRBJ2-3	CASSLVSQGARDTQYF	TGCGCCAGCAGCTTGGTGTCCCAGGGGGCTAGAGATACGCAGTATTTT
NA	TRBV3-1	many	TRBJ1-1	CASSRGTNTEAFF	TGTGCCAGCAGCCGGGGGACGAACACTGAAGCTTTCTTT
NA	TRBV4-2	NA	TRBJ2-2	CASSQERMNTGELFF	TGTGCCAGCAGCCAAGAGAGAATGAACACCGGGGAGCTGTTTTTT
NA	TRBV7-2	few	TRBJ1-5	CASSSTGYSNQPQHF	TGTGCCAGCAGCTCTACGGGTTATAGCAATCAGCCCCAGCATTTT
TRBD1	TRBV7-9	NA	TRBJ2-7	CASSLATGGSQYF	TGTGCCAGCAGCTTAGCTACAGGGGGGAGTCAGTACTTC
TRBD2	TRBV14	NA	TRBJ2-1	CASRLAGEGYNEQFF	TGTGCCAGCAGACTAGCGGGGGAGGGCTACAATGAGCAGTTCTTC
TRBD1	TRBV7-6	NA	TRBJ2-5	CASSQGGQGGETQYF	TGTGCCAGCAGCCAAGGAGGACAGGGCGGGGAGACCCAGTACTTC
NA	TRBV5-6	few	TRBJ2-3	CASSSRGRGYSGDTQYF	TGTGCCAGCAGCTCGAGGGGTCGCGGATATTCGGGAGATACGCAGTATTTT
NA	TRBV27	NA	TRBJ1-2	CASSLWAGANYGYTF	TGTGCCAGCAGTTTATGGGCGGGGGCTAACTATGGCTACACCTTC
NA	TRBV11-3	few	TRBJ2-2	CASSLAPGVGTGELFF	TGTGCCAGCAGCTTAGCACCAGGGGTAGGAACCGGGGAGCTGTTTTTT
NA	TRBV9	few	TRBJ1-3	CASSVDKTDSGNTIYF	TGTGCCAGCAGCGTAGATAAGACCGACTCTGGAAACACCATATATTTT
TRBD1	TRBV5-1	many	TRBJ2-7	CASSPGQSSYEQYF	TGCGCCAGCAGCCCGGGACAGAGCTCCTACGAGCAGTACTTC
TRBD2	TRBV28	NA	TRBJ2-5	CASSLPGLAGATGTQYF	TGTGCCAGCAGTTTACCTGGACTAGCGGGGGCCACCGGGACCCAGTACTTC